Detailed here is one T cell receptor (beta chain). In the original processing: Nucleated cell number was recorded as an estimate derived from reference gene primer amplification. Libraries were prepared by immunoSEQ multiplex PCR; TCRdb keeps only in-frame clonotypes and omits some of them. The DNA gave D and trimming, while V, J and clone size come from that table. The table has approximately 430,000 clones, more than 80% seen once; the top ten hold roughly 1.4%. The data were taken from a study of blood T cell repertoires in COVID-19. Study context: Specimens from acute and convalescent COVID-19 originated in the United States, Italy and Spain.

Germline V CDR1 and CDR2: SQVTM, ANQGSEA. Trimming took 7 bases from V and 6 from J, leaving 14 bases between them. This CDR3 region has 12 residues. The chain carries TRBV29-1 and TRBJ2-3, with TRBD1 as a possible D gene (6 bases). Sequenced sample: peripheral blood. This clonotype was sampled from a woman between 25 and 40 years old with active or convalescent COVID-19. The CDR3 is CSDREYRDTQYF. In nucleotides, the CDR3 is TGCAGCGACAGGGAGTACCGGGATACGCAGTATTTT.